This TCR beta chain emerged from a study of blood T cell repertoires in COVID-19. In the study overall: Sample material is recorded as cDNA or gDNA derived from T cells, B-cell-depleted T cells, or PBMCs.

The method was immunoSEQ multiplex PCR; TCRdb's version includes in-frame clones alone and lacks a portion of them. The sample shows about 220,000 clones, 65% to 90% of them seen only once. Per the germline V gene, CDR1 is SNHLY and CDR2 is FYNNEI. V was cut by 6 bases and J by 1 base, with 9 bases left in between. The CDR3 sequence is 13 residues long. This chain connects TRBV2 to TRBJ1-1, with no clear D. Sequencing was carried out using peripheral blood. The origin of this receptor is a woman between 70 and 85 years old with acute or convalescent COVID-19. DNA for the CDR3: TGTGCCAGCAGGTTGGACTCGAACACTGAAGCTTTCTTT. Translated: CASRLDSNTEAFF.